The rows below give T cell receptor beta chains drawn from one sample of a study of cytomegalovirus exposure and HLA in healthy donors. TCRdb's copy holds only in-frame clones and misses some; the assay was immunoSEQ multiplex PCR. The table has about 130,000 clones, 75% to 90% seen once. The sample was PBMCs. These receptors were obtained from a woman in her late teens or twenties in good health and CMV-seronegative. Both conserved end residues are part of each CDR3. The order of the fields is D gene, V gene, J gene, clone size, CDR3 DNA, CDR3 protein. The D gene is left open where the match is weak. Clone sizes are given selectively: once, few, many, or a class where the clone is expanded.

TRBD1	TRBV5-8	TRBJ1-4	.	TGTGCCAGCAGCTTATGGGACAGTAATGAAAAACTGTTTTTT	CASSLWDSNEKLFF
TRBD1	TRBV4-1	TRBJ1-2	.	TGCGCCAGCAGCCAAGTGCCAGGGGGCGAAATCTATGGCTACACCTTC	CASSQVPGGEIYGYTF
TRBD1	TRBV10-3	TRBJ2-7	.	TGTGCCATCAGTCCCCCGCCCGGGGACAGTAAATACCACGAGCAGTACTTC	CAISPPPGDSKYHEQYF
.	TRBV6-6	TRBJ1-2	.	TGTGCCAGCAGTTACGGCGTGGACTATAACTATGGCTACACCTTC	CASSYGVDYNYGYTF
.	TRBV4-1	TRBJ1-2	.	TGCGCCAGCAGCCAAGTTAGATTGGGGGGGAGCATCTATGGCTACACCTTC	CASSQVRLGGSIYGYTF
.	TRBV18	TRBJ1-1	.	TGTGCCAGCTCATCATCCCAGGATCGCACAAGAGAAGCTTTCTTT	CASSSSQDRTREAFF
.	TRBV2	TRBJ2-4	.	TGTGCCAGCAGGCAGGCGGGGCAGGGGGTAGCCAAAAACATTCAGTACTTC	CASRQAGQGVAKNIQYF
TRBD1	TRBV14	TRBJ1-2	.	TGTGCCAGCAGCCAAAAGAACTATAACAGGGGCGGTTTTGATGGCTACACCTTC	CASSQKNYNRGGFDGYTF
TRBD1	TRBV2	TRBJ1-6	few	TGTGCCAGCAGGGGACAGACGAATTCACCCCTCCACTTT	CASRGQTNSPLHF
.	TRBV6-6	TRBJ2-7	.	TGTGCCAGCAGTTACTCGAATTGGGGGCCAAGACACGAGCAGTACTTC	CASSYSNWGPRHEQYF
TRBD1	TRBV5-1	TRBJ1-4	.	TGCGCCAGCAGCCTTACCGGGACAGGGAATGAAAAACTGTTTTTT	CASSLTGTGNEKLFF
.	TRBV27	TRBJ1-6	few	TGTGCCAGCAGTTTACGCAGGTCTGACAATTCACCCCTCCACTTT	CASSLRRSDNSPLHF
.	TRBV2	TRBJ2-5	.	TGTGCCAGCAGCCCTGACAGTTACCAAGAGACCCAGTACTTC	CASSPDSYQETQYF
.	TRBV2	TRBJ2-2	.	TGTGCCAGCAGTGAAAGCGGTAGAATTCAAGACACCGGGGAGCTGTTTTTT	CASSESGRIQDTGELFF
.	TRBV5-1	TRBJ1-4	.	TGCGCCAGCAGCTCCACAGGGTCCCGTCGGGTAAAACTGTTTTTT	CASSSTGSRRVKLFF